The source of this T cell receptor (beta chain) is a study of cytomegalovirus exposure and HLA in healthy donors. About the study: Both the approximately 130 validation repertoires and the 600 to 750 first-cohort repertoires used the same platform, as reported by a later analysis. Whole-study results and caveats: Subsequent analysis revealed that first-cohort TCR clusters tended to co-occur in the 90 to 150 validation repertoires. Cytomegalovirus-associated TCR beta chains were listed, numbering 150 to 200. Among the CMV-associated chains, a few were confirmed in vitro as specific for CMV antigens.

The CDR3 is 16 amino acids. TCRdb keeps only in-frame clones here, not all; method: immunoSEQ multiplex PCR. The repertoire has more than 75,000 clones, about 92% of them found once; the top ten carry about 0.7%. To note about this clone: The antigen is undetermined.

The chain carries TRBV21-1 and TRBJ1-4; TRBD1, the D gene given by the table, was not confirmed from the DNA. TRBV21-1 is marked as a pseudogene. Input material: PBMCs. This sequence originates from a man younger than 35 in good health and CMV-seronegative. This chain's CDR3 is CASSKAETGGEGKLFF. CDR3 bases: TGTGCCAGCAGCAAAGCTGAGACAGGGGGCGAAGGAAAACTGTTTTTT.